This T cell receptor beta chain was recovered during a study of vaccination effects on CD4 cells after COVID-19. Study results and limitations: Clones arising from infection and from vaccination showed marked clonal contraction late after vaccination.

This clone was detected a few times. Its antigen is unidentified. Sequencing was preceded by expansion of antigen-specific CD4+ T cells with viral peptide pools in the ViraFEST assay. It was after approximately 11 days of culture that CD4+ T cells were isolated. Each participant was given two doses of one vaccine (BNT162b2 or mRNA-1273). None of these healthy vaccinees had been infected with SARS-CoV-2 before vaccination. It was with around 9.9 IU/ml IL-2 and around 10 ug/ml peptides that some 1.8 million PBMC per well were cultured. Cells had half their medium changed to IL-2 medium on days 3 and 7. This table comes from immunoSEQ multiplex PCR, and its TCRdb copy is limited to in-frame clones, with some not included. Of approximately 83,000 clones listed, roughly 80% were seen once; the top ten hold 0.85% to 1.3%. Germline V gives CDR1 MNHEY, CDR2 SVGEGT. The V and J ends lost 4 bases and 5 bases, in that order; junction bases with no gene match: 14. The CDR3 consists of 18 residues.

The V call is TRBV6-2 or TRBV6-3, the J call TRBJ1-5, with 10 bases fitting TRBD1. The sequencing here drew on CD4+ T cells from PBMCs cultured with HCoV-OC43 spike peptides, taken after COVID-19 vaccination. Stated subset: HCoV-OC43 spike overlapping peptide pool stimulation. The clonotype originates from a human donor who received a COVID-19 vaccine. The CDR3 reads CASSSVPGQGSRHQPQHF. In DNA, the CDR3 is TGTGCCAGCAGTTCCGTCCCGGGACAGGGGTCGAGGCATCAGCCCCAGCATTTT.